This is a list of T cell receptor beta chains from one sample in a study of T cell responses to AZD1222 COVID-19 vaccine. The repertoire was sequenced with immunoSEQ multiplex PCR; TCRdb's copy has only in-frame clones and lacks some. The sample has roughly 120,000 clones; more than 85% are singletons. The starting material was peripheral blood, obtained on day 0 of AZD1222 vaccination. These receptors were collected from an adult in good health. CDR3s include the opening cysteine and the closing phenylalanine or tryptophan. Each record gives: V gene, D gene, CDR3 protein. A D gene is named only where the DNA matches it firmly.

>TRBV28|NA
CASSLSLVAGYYEQYF
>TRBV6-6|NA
CASAVGGYEQYF
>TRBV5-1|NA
CASSLGAGAYGYTF
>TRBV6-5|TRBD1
CASSRRDRGGYEQYF
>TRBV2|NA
CASRDTGTNYGYTF
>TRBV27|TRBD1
CASSSRGNEQFF
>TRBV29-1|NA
CSVEGVGADEQYF
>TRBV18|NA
CASSPQDLAEAFF
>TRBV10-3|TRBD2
CAIRTSGNFEQYF
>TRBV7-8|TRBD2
CASSLAGLADSYEQYF
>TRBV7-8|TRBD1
CASSLGGESGGRETQYF
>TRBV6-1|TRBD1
CASSEQDRGNSPLHF
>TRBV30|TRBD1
CAWSVAGGPQSSPQHF
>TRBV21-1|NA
CASSKDNRGKIPSTGELFF
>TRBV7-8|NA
CASRFNWGRQETQYF
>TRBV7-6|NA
CASSYTGGGTQYF
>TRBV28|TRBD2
CASSQGLAGGRETQYF
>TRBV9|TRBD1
CASSVGGGTGTYSNQPQHF
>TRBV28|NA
CASSLTREQYF
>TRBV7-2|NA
CATQASAYTGELFF
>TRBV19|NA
CASSWGTTSYEQYF
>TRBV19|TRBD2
CASTEREEAGANVLTF
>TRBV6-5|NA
CAATRGASYEQYF
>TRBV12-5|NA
CASGLKAGRNLRREQFF
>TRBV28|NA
CASSGAPSEKLFF
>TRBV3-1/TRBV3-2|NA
CASSQHGGRTYEQYF
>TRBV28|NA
CASVRAPGDEQFF
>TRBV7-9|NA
CASSPTYSNNYGYTF
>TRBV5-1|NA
CASSFEGGTEAFF
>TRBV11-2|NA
CASSLDQTLYEKLFF
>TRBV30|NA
CAWSVQAGAGTQYF
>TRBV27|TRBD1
CASSLIRDRGPREQYF